This T cell receptor beta chain stems from a study of T cell repertoires in cytomegalovirus infection. This clonotype has more than one count but fewer than ten. Its specificity is unknown. TCRdb fed the reads into MiXCR, producing one record per CDR3 protein. The table records 650,000 to 900,000 distinct CDR3 sequences, 32% of them present only once. Overall study results and limits: It was HLA-C-restricted CMV-specific TCR beta clonotypes that dominated the response ex vivo. Based on cumulative public TCR beta family frequency, carriers of CMV plus the relevant HLA were identified.

The starting material was cultured CD8+ T cells from PBMCs, obtained from culture after CMV antigen stimulation. The clonotype was recovered from a human donor in good health (CMV status not recorded). Some clones in this sample may be carry-over from other donors' samples.

CDR3 amino acids: CATSDFTSTDTQYF. CDR3 coding DNA: TGTGCCACCAGTGATTTTACTAGCACAGATACGCAGTATTTT. The chain carries TRBV24-1 and TRBJ2-3; D remains ambiguous. CDR1 and CDR2 (germline): KGHDR, SFDVKD. V was shortened by 1 base and J by 0 bases, with 4 bases between the two germline ends. This CDR3 spans 14 amino acids.